The 21 T cell receptor beta chains listed next were all sequenced from one sample in a study of identical twins. TCRdb analysed the 5' RACE reads with MiXCR anew, one entry per CDR3 protein. The table has around 510,000 distinct CDR3 sequences, roughly 13% seen once. In addition, the sample was reused for a study of yellow fever vaccine responses in identical twins.

The sequenced material came from CD4+ T cells sorted from blood. These receptors all stem from a young woman in good health.

The J gene is TRBJ2-5, the V gene TRBV10-1; the D is unclear. From germline, CDR1 is WNHNN and CDR2 SYGVQD (reference sequence). The CDR3 is 15 amino acids. V lost 0 bases, J lost 5 bases, and 13 bases lay in between. The CDR3 protein is CASSESIGMLETQYF. The CDR3 DNA sequence: TGCGCCAGCAGTGAGTCGATAGGCATGTTGGAGACCCAGTACTTC.

This clonotype was found many times. J is TRBJ2-5 and V is TRBV28; possible D gene TRBD1, 8 bases. The germline V gene encodes CDR1 MDHEN and CDR2 SYDVKM. The V end was cut by 6 bases, the J end by 5 bases, with 16 bases between. This CDR3 spans 14 amino acids. The CDR3 DNA reads TGTGCCAGCAGGCCAACAGGGGGAGGGGAGACCCAGTACTTC. This sequence encodes CASRPTGGGETQYF. Filled out from reference TRBV28 and TRBJ2-5, the complete variable domain reads DVKVTQSSRYLVKRTGEKVFLECVQDMDHENMFWYRQDPGLGLRLIYFSYDVKMKEKGDIPEGYSVSREKKERFSLILESASTNQTSMYLCASRPTGGGETQYFGPGTRLLVL.

The sample holds many counts of this clonotype. J is TRBJ2-4 and V is TRBV29-1; 9 bases are a match to TRBD1. This CDR3 is 12 amino acids long. CDR1 SQVTM and CDR2 ANQGSEA come from the germline V gene. V gave up 7 bases and J gave up 9 bases; unmatched junction bases: 7. In DNA form, the CDR3 reads TGCAGCGCCTGGGACAGGGCGGCCATTCAGTACTTC. Amino acid sequence: CSAWDRAAIQYF.

This clonotype was counted at least ten times. This chain uses TRBV20-1 with TRBJ2-1; D is possibly TRBD2 (5 bases). Trimming left V 3 bases short and J 7 bases short, with 19 bases between. Germline-derived CDR1 and CDR2 are DFQATT and SNEGSKA (reference sequence). The CDR3 runs to 15 residues. The CDR3 DNA sequence: TGCAGTGCTAGTTTTTTATCGGCCCGACTAAATGAGCAGTTCTTC. Amino acids: CSASFLSARLNEQFF.

The rearrangement joins TRBV5-4 to TRBJ2-3; D is tentatively TRBD1 or TRBD2 (5 bases each). Between the trimmed V and J ends, which lost 3 bases and 5 bases, there was a span of 19 bases. CDR3 size: 16 residues. The germline V gene encodes CDR1 SGHNT and CDR2 YYREEE (reference sequence). The DNA of the CDR3 is TGTGCCAGCAGCTACCTGGCTACTAGAGGGGTAGATACGCAGTATTTT. This encodes CASSYLATRGVDTQYF.

The chain carries TRBV20-1 and TRBJ2-7; a weak D match, TRBD1 (5 bases). CDR3 length: 15 residues. Trimming took 3 bases from V and 1 from J, leaving 16 bases between them. Germline values: CDR1 DFQATT, CDR2 SNEGSKA (reference sequence). The CDR3 nucleotides are TGCAGTGCTAGTCCCTCAGGGATGGGGTCCTACGAGCAGTACTTC. Amino acids: CSASPSGMGSYEQYF.

The rearrangement uses TRBV3-1 and TRBJ1-6, with a possible D match to TRBD1 (6 bases). The V and J ends lost 1 base and 7 bases respectively, with 11 bases between them. Germline V CDR1 and CDR2: LGHDT, YNNKEL (reference sequence). This CDR3 is 15 amino acids long. The CDR3 region has the DNA TGTGCCAGCAGCCAAGGAGGGGGGCGGAATTCACCCCTCCACTTT. Amino acids: CASSQGGGRNSPLHF. The whole variable domain, remainder taken from reference TRBV3-1 and TRBJ1-6, is DTAVSQTPKYLVTQMGNDKSIKCEQNLGHDTMYWYKQDSKKFLKIMFSYNNKELIINETVPNRFSPKSPDKAHLNLHINSLELGDSAVYFCASSQGGGRNSPLHFGNGTRLTVT.

This clonotype was counted a few times. This chain joins TRBV20-1 and TRBJ1-4; 7 bases are shared with TRBD1. With V trimmed by 0 bases and J by 3 bases, 4 bases remained unmatched. The germline V gene has CDR1 DFQATT and CDR2 SNEGSKA (reference sequence). The CDR3 has 15 residues. This chain's CDR3 is CSARDVQGANEKLFF. CDR3 DNA: TGCAGTGCTAGAGATGTTCAGGGGGCTAATGAAAAACTGTTTTTT.

CDR3 coding DNA: TGTGCCAGCAGCCCGAGGGGTCCAGGGTTCACCGGGGAGCTGTTTTTT. Translation gives CASSPRGPGFTGELFF. The V gene is TRBV5-6, the J gene TRBJ2-2; D possibly uses TRBD1 or TRBD2 (5 bases each). This CDR3 comprises 16 residues. Germline V gene data show CDR1 as SGHDT and CDR2 as YYEEEE. V lost 4 bases, J lost 4 bases, and 17 bases lay in between.

This sequence joins TRBV19 and TRBJ1-5; TRBD1 matches 9 bases. V lost 10 bases and J lost 5; bases outside the gene matches: 12. Germline lookup yields CDR1 LNHDA and CDR2 SQIVND (reference sequence). This CDR3 has 15 amino acids. In nucleotides, the CDR3 is TGTGCCACAAACAGGGACAGGGCATGGGATCAGCCCCAGCATTTT. The encoded protein is CATNRDRAWDQPQHF.

Regarding this clonotype: The conserved closing phenylalanine or tryptophan is absent in this CDR3, likely reflecting a read error. J is TRBJ2-7 and V is TRBV5-5, with D maybe TRBD1 (5 bases). Germline V CDR1 and CDR2: SGHKS, YYEKEE (reference sequence). Trimming shortened V by 0 bases and J by 2 bases, and 12 bases separated the two germline ends. The CDR3 is 15 residues long. CDR3 sequence: CASSLVSGSAYEQYS. The CDR3 region has the DNA TGTGCCAGCAGCTTGGTTTCAGGGTCCGCCTACGAGCAGTACTCC.

The chain combines TRBV5-1 with TRBJ2-7; 8 nucleotides align to TRBD1. The CDR3 totals 14 residues. Germline V gene data show CDR1 as SGHRS and CDR2 as YFSETQ. V dropped 4 bases and J dropped 6; count of bases not matched to a gene: 9. CDR3 coding DNA: TGCGCCAGCAGCCTCAGGACAGGGTTGGCCGAGCAGTACTTC. This translates into CASSLRTGLAEQYF.

This sequence joins TRBV12-3 or TRBV12-4 and TRBJ2-2, with 9 bases that match TRBD2. V lost 5 bases to trimming and J lost 6 bases; unmatched junction nucleotides: 16. The CDR3 is 18 residues long. CDR3 sequence reads: CASSPYVSAGGPAGELFF. The CDR3 coding sequence is TGTGCCAGCAGTCCCTACGTTTCCGCGGGAGGGCCCGCCGGGGAGCTGTTTTTT.

The chain links TRBV5-1 to TRBJ1-1, with 10 bases fitting TRBD1. Germline CDR1 reads SGHRS; CDR2 reads YFSETQ. This CDR3 is 17 amino acids long. V was clipped by 4 bases and J by 11 bases; unmatched bases: 20. The CDR3 region has the DNA TGCGCCAGCAGCCCATCGACAGGGGGCGCGTCGGCGTTGGGGGCTTTCTTT. Translating it yields CASSPSTGGASALGAFF.

This clonotype was seen a few times. This chain connects TRBV20-1 to TRBJ2-3; the match to TRBD2 covers 10 bases. J was trimmed by 3 bases and V by 6 bases; bases with no gene match: 6. Germline CDR1 and CDR2: DFQATT and SNEGSKA (reference sequence). The CDR3 totals 14 residues. This chain's CDR3 is CSAKGLAVTDTQYF. In DNA form, the CDR3 reads TGCAGTGCCAAAGGACTAGCGGTAACAGATACGCAGTATTTT.

This clonotype occurred a few times. V and J are TRBV5-1 and TRBJ2-3, with 7 bases that match TRBD2. J was trimmed by 2 bases and V by 3 bases; bases with no gene match: 9. Germline V gives CDR1 SGHRS, CDR2 YFSETQ. The CDR3 covers 16 residues. The CDR3 sequence: CASSSVHGTTTDTQYF. CDR3 DNA sequence: TGCGCCAGCAGCTCGGTCCACGGGACTACCACAGATACGCAGTATTTT.

This chain links TRBV28 with TRBJ2-5; weak D call: TRBD1 (6 bases). V was shortened by 4 bases and J by 5 bases, with 11 bases between the two germline ends. The CDR3 covers 13 residues. CDR1 and CDR2 (germline): MDHEN, SYDVKM. CDR3 in amino acids: CASSWGRGETQYF. The DNA for the CDR3 is TGTGCCAGCAGTTGGGGGCGCGGGGAGACCCAGTACTTC. Together with reference TRBV28 and TRBJ2-5, the CDR3 gives the full variable domain: DVKVTQSSRYLVKRTGEKVFLECVQDMDHENMFWYRQDPGLGLRLIYFSYDVKMKEKGDIPEGYSVSREKKERFSLILESASTNQTSMYLCASSWGRGETQYFGPGTRLLVL.

V usage is TRBV11-2 and J usage is TRBJ2-5, with TRBD2 matching 10 bases. There are 20 residues in the CDR3. With V trimmed by 4 bases and J by 4 bases, 21 bases remained unmatched. Germline assignment: CDR1 SGHAT and CDR2 FQNNGV. The CDR3 sequence is CASSSTYSGTSGKYRETQYF. The CDR3 region has the DNA TGTGCCAGCAGCTCAACTTACAGTGGAACTAGCGGGAAGTATCGAGAGACCCAGTACTTC.

This clonotype was picked up a small number of times. The chain employs TRBV7-9 and TRBJ2-1, with D perhaps matching TRBD1 or TRBD2 (5 bases each). The CDR3 sequence is 14 residues long. Germline assignment: CDR1 SEHNR and CDR2 FQNEAQ (reference sequence). V was pared by 5 bases and J by 6 bases, with 14 bases between. The CDR3 region has the DNA TGTGCCAGCAGCCCTCTGGGACCCGGCAATGAGCAGTTCTTC. This codes for CASSPLGPGNEQFF.

The chain couples TRBV4-2 to TRBJ2-1; 10 nucleotides match TRBD2. This CDR3 has 15 residues. The V gene's germline CDR1 is LGHNA and CDR2 YNFKEQ. Germline trimming cut 1 base from V and 5 bases from J; bases unmatched to any gene: 2. CDR3: CASSQGAGGNNEQFF. The CDR3 DNA is TGTGCCAGCAGCCAAGGAGCGGGAGGGAACAATGAGCAGTTCTTC.

This clonotype has more than one count but fewer than ten. The CDR3 here is CASSSTTEISSYEQYF. CDR3 bases: TGTGCCAGCAGTTCCACGACAGAGATAAGCTCCTACGAGCAGTACTTC. J is TRBJ2-7 and V is TRBV6-2 or TRBV6-3; a possible D gene is TRBD1 (5 bases). Looked up from germline, CDR1 is MNHEY and CDR2 is SVGEGT. V shed 4 bases and J shed 0 bases, with 16 bases lying between them. The CDR3 covers 16 residues.